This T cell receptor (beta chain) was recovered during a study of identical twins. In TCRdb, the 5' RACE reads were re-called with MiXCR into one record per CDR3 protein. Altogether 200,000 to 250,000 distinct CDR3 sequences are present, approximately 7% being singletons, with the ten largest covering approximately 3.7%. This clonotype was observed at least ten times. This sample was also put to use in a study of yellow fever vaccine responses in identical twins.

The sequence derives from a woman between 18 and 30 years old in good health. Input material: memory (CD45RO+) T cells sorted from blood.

This chain's CDR3 is CASSFGRSDEQFF. The DNA for the CDR3 is TGCGCCAGCAGCTTTGGGCGATCGGATGAGCAGTTCTTC. The chain has TRBV5-1 and TRBJ2-1; D not resolved. Trimming cost V 2 bases and J 8 bases, with 11 bases left between them. The CDR3 spans 13 residues. Looked up from germline, CDR1 is SGHRS and CDR2 is YFSETQ.